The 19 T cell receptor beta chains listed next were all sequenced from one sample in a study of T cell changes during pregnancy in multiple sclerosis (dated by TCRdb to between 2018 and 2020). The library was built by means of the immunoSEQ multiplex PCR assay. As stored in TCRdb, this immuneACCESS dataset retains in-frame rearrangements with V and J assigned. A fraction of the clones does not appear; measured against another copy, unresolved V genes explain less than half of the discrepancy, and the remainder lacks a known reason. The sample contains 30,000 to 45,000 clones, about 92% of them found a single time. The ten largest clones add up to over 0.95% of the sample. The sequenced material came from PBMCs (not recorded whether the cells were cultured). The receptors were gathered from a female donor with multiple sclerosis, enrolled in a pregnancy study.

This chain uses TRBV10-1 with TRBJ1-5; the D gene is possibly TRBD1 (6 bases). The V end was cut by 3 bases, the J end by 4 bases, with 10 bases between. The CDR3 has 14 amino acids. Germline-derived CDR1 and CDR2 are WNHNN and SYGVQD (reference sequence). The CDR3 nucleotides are TGCGCCAGCAGTGAAGGGGGTTGGAATCAGCCCCAGCATTTT. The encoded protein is CASSEGGWNQPQHF.

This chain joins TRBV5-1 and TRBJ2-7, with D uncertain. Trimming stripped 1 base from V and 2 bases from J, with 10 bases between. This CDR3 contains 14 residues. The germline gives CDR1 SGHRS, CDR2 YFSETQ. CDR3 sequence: CASSLQSETYEQYF. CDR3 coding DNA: TGCGCCAGCAGCTTGCAAAGCGAGACCTACGAGCAGTACTTC.

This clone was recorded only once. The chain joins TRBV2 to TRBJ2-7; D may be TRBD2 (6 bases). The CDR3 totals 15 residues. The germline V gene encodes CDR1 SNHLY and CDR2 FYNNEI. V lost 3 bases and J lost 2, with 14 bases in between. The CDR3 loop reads CASSDGVAATYEQYF. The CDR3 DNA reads TGTGCCAGCAGTGACGGGGTAGCGGCAACCTACGAGCAGTACTTC.

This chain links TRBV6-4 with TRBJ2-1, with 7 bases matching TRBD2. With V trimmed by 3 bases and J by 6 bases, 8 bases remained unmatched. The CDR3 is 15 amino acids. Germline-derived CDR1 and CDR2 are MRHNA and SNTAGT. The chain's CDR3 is CASSEGEGGGNEQFF. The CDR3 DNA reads TGTGCCAGCAGTGAGGGGGAGGGTGGTGGCAATGAGCAGTTCTTC.

In DNA, the CDR3 is TGTGCCAGCAGTCATAGCGGGAGTGCGGAGACCCAGTACTTC. As protein: CASSHSGSAETQYF. V is TRBV27 and J is TRBJ2-5; 9 nucleotides match TRBD2. V lost 5 bases to trimming and J lost 5 bases; unmatched junction nucleotides: 6. In germline, CDR1 is MNHEY, CDR2 SMNVEV (reference sequence). The CDR3 runs 14 residues.

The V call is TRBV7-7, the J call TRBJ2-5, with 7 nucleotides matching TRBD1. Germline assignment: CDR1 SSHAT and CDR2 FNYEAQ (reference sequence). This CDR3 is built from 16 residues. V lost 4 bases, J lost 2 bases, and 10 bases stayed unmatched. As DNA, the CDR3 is TGTGCCAGCAGCTCCTACAGGGGACCCGTTCAAGAGACCCAGTACTTC. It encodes CASSSYRGPVQETQYF.

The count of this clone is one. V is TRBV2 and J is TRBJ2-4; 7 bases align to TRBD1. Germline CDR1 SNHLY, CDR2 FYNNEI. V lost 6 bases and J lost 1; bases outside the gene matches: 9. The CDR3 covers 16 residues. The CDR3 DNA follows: TGTGCCAGCAGGATGACAGGGACCCTTGCCAAAAACATTCAGTACTTC. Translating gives CASRMTGTLAKNIQYF.

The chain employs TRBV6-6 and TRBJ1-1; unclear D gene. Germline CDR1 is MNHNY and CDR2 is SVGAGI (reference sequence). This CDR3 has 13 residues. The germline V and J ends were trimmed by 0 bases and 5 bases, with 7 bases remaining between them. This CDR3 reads CASSYSWATEAFF. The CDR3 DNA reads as TGTGCCAGCAGTTACTCGTGGGCTACTGAAGCTTTCTTT.

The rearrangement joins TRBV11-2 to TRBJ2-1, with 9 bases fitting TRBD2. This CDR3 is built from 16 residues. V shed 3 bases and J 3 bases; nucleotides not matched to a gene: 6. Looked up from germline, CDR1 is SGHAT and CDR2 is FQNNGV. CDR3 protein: CASSFRAGGVYNEQFF. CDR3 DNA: TGTGCCAGCAGCTTTCGCGCGGGAGGGGTCTACAATGAGCAGTTCTTC.

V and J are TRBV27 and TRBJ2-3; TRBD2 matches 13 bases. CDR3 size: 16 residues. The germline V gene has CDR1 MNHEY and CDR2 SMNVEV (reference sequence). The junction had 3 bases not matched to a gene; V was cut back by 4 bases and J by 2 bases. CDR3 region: CASSSGTSGITDTQYF. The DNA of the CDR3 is TGTGCCAGCAGTTCCGGGACTAGCGGGATCACAGATACGCAGTATTTT.

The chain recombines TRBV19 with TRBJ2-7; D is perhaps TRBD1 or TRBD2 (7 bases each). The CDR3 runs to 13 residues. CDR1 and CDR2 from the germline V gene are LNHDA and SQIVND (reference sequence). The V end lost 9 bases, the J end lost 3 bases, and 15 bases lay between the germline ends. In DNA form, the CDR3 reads TGTGCCAGCAGGGGGGGCAGCTTCTACGAGCAGTACTTC. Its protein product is CASRGGSFYEQYF.

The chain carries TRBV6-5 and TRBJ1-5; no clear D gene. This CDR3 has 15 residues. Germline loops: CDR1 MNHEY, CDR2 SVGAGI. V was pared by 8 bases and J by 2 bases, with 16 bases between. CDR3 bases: TGTGCCAGCCAGCCCTGGTTCGGGGGCAATCAGCCCCAGCATTTT. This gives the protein CASQPWFGGNQPQHF.

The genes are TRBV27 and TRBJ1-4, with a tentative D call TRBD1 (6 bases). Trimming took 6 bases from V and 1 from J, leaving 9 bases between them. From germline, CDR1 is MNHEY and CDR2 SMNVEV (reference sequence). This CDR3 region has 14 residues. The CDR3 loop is CASSPGETNEKLFF. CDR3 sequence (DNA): TGTGCCAGCAGCCCAGGGGAAACTAATGAAAAACTGTTTTTT.

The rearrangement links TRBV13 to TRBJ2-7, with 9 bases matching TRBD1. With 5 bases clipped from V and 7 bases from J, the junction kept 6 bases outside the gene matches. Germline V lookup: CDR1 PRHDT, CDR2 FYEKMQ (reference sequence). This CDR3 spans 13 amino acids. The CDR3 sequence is CASSPQGAGEQYF. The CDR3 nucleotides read TGTGCCAGCAGCCCACAGGGGGCAGGAGAGCAGTACTTC.

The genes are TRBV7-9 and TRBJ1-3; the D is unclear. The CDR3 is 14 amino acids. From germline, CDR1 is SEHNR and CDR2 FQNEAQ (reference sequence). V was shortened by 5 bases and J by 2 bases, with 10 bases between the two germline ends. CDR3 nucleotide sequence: TGTGCCAGCAGCCCGTGGACGCCTGGAAACACCATATATTTT. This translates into CASSPWTPGNTIYF.

CDR3: CASSLVGQGRLDYGYTF. Here the CDR3 DNA reads TGTGCCAGCAGCTTAGTGGGACAGGGGCGTCTCGACTATGGCTACACCTTC. The rearrangement uses TRBV7-9 and TRBJ1-2; 10 bases are a match to TRBD1. V trimming: 1 base; J trimming: 3 bases; junction bases outside the gene matches: 8. CDR3 length: 17 amino acids. The germline V gene has CDR1 SEHNR and CDR2 FQNEAQ (reference sequence).

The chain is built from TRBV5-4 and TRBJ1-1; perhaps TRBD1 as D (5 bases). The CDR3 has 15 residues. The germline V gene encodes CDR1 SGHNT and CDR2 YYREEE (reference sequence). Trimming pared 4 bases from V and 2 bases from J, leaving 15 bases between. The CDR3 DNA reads TGTGCCAGCAGCATAAGACTCACAGGTAACACTGAAGCTTTCTTT. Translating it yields CASSIRLTGNTEAFF.

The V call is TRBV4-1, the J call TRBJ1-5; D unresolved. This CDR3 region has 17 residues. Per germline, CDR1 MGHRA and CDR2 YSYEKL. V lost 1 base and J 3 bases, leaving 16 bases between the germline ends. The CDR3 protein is CASSQVTNSRSNQPQHF. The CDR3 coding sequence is TGCGCCAGCAGCCAAGTCACTAACAGCCGTTCCAATCAGCCCCAGCATTTT.

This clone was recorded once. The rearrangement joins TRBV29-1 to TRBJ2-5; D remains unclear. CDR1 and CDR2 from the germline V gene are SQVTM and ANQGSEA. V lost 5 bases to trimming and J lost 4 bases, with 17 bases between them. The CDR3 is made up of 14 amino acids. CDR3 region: CSVRTVSKGETQYF. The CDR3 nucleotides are TGCAGCGTTCGAACGGTATCAAAAGGAGAGACCCAGTACTTC.